Reported below is one T cell receptor (beta chain). Its antigen is currently unknown. TCRdb keeps only in-frame clones here, not all; method: immunoSEQ multiplex PCR. Of about 94,000 clones listed, approximately 81% are singletons. The CDR3 is 15 residues long. J gave up 6 bases and V 3 bases, and 11 bases lay outside the gene matches. Germline V gives CDR1 MNHEY, CDR2 SMNVEV (reference sequence). This record comes from a study of T cell responses to AZD1222 COVID-19 vaccine. Findings and caveats of the study: White British people made up most donors, females outnumbered males, and clonal diversity was possibly underestimated. The study identified only five or six AZD1222 recipients as seropositive at baseline.

This material consisted of peripheral blood, taken 28 days after the second AZD1222 dose. The chain links TRBV27 to TRBJ2-7; 7 nucleotides match TRBD2. The source of this sequence is an adult who received the AZD1222 COVID-19 vaccine. The CDR3 DNA is TGTGCCAGCAGTTTTTCCGGGCGGGGGATAGCCGAGCAGTACTTC. This translates into CASSFSGRGIAEQYF.